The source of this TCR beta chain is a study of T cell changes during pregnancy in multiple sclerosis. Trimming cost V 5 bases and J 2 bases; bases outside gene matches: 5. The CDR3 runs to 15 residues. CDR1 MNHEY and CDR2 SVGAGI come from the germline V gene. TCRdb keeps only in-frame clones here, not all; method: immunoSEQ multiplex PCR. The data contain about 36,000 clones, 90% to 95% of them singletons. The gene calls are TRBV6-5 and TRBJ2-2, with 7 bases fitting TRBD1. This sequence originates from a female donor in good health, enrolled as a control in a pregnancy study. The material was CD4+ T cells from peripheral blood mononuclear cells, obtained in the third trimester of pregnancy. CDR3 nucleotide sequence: TGTGCCAGCAGTCCGGACAGGATTAACACCGGGGAGCTGTTTTTT. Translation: CASSPDRINTGELFF.